The rows below give T cell receptor beta chains drawn from one sample of a study of blood T cell repertoires in COVID-19. Assay used: immunoSEQ multiplex PCR; TCRdb lists only in-frame clones, some missing. This sample has some 230,000 clones, with 84% found just once. The sample comprised peripheral blood. All receptors come from a woman aged 55-69 years with acute or convalescent COVID-19. The CDR3 runs from the conserved cysteine through the conserved F or W. D genes are given only for firm matches.

j_call | v_call | cdr3_length | d_call | cdr3_aa
TRBJ2-7 | TRBV6-1 | 16 | TRBD1 | CASSKDRQGLRYEQYF
TRBJ1-1 | TRBV5-6 | 15 | . | CASSLRGPMNTEAFF
TRBJ2-1 | TRBV7-6 | 15 | TRBD2 | CASSPRTSGSNEQFF
TRBJ2-2 | TRBV2 | 16 | TRBD2 | CASSYGTSRLTGELFF
TRBJ2-1 | TRBV7-2 | 13 | TRBD2 | CASGTSGAAQQFF
TRBJ1-6 | TRBV4-2 | 20 | . | CASSQVFGDRGSSYNSPLHF
TRBJ2-5 | TRBV9 | 16 | TRBD2 | CASSVVSGGPQETQYF
TRBJ1-1 | TRBV5-1 | 14 | TRBD1 | CASSSGQAPTEAFF
TRBJ1-1 | TRBV7-2 | 13 | . | CASSWGSSTEAFF
TRBJ2-2 | TRBV7-9 | 17 | . | CASSFTVSGSNTGELFF
TRBJ2-5 | TRBV5-1 | 16 | TRBD1 | CASSLGPSGQQETQYF
TRBJ1-1 | TRBV11-2 | 16 | . | CASSLDWGRPNTEAFF
TRBJ1-4 | TRBV5-1 | 14 | . | CASRRQTTNEKLFF
TRBJ2-7 | TRBV6-6 | 13 | . | CASRFRGAYEQYF
TRBJ2-7 | TRBV21-1 | 16 | . | CASSKSGLSGGYEQYF
TRBJ1-3 | TRBV30 | 15 | TRBD1 | CAWSVRTGTGNTIYF
TRBJ1-1 | TRBV6-6 | 19 | TRBD1 | CASSRESTGSFRRNTEAFF
TRBJ1-1 | TRBV5-1 | 12 | TRBD1 | CASSLGQGEAFF
TRBJ2-3 | TRBV6-2/TRBV6-3 | 14 | . | CASSYSRRTDTQYF
TRBJ2-1 | TRBV27 | 14 | . | CASSLRLVYNEQFF
TRBJ2-7 | TRBV18 | 13 | . | CASSPTGAGEQYF
TRBJ1-5 | TRBV4-2 | 15 | TRBD1 | CASSYADRDNQPQHF
TRBJ2-2 | TRBV6-1 | 16 | TRBD2 | CASSEAVGLATGELFF
TRBJ1-1 | TRBV7-3 | 17 | . | CASSLSGGAPFNTEAFF
TRBJ1-4 | TRBV6-1 | 13 | . | CASGAGSNEKLFF
TRBJ1-2 | TRBV7-9 | 17 | TRBD1 | CASSLVLQGARDYGYTF
TRBJ2-3 | TRBV13 | 14 | TRBD2 | CASSVGGSTDTQYF
TRBJ2-7 | TRBV6-2/TRBV6-3 | 15 | TRBD1 | CASSYSGGQGNEQYF
TRBJ1-2 | TRBV5-1 | 14 | . | CASSLGTANYGYTF
TRBJ1-3 | TRBV3-1/TRBV3-2 | 16 | . | CASSQDGQFSGNTIYF
TRBJ1-2 | TRBV10-3 | 13 | . | CAISETGSSGYTF
TRBJ1-5 | TRBV5-1 | 12 | TRBD1 | CASNRGSQPQHF
TRBJ1-1 | TRBV4-2 | 12 | . | CASSQTGGEAFF
TRBJ1-2 | TRBV29-1 | 12 | TRBD1 | CSAAGTAYGYTF
TRBJ1-2 | TRBV19 | 15 | . | CASSRRAKANYGYTF
TRBJ1-2 | TRBV3-1/TRBV3-2 | 16 | TRBD1 | CASSPRTGGAIYGYTF
TRBJ2-1 | TRBV30 | 15 | . | CAWNRGTSSYNEQFF
TRBJ1-3 | TRBV19 | 17 | . | CASSMYYGELSGNTIYF
TRBJ2-2 | TRBV28 | 12 | . | CATSSVGGELFF
TRBJ1-1 | TRBV10-3 | 16 | . | CAISPHGGLMNTEAFF
TRBJ2-2 | TRBV27 | 16 | TRBD1 | CASRLTGGGGTGELFF
TRBJ2-7 | TRBV4-2 | 18 | TRBD2 | CASSQDKSLGLAGGEQYF
TRBJ1-1 | TRBV5-4 | 16 | TRBD1 | CASSSALQGTNTEAFF
TRBJ2-5 | TRBV5-1 | 14 | TRBD2 | CASSRTSAQETQYF
TRBJ1-1 | TRBV5-1 | 15 | . | CASSLVAGSTTEAFF